A selection of T cell receptor beta chains follows, all from one sample in a study of T cell repertoires in aging, cancer and after chemotherapy. TCRdb processed the multiplex PCR reads anew with MiXCR; each CDR3 protein has one entry. The profile shows 12,000 or so distinct CDR3 sequences, under 35% of them singletons. The sequencing input was blood. All receptors come from a human donor in good health. The donor label of this sample is uncertain. CDR3s leave out the opening cysteine and the closing phenylalanine or tryptophan.

J gene,V gene,CDR3 protein
TRBJ1-2,TRBV15,ATSRDSGRLYGYT
TRBJ2-1,TRBV29-1,SVENPNYNEQF
TRBJ2-1,TRBV7-9,ASSSDKPIDEQF
TRBJ2-1,TRBV12-3/TRBV12-4,ASSGGPYNEQF
TRBJ1-1,TRBV6-5,ASSYAGADTEAF
TRBJ1-5,TRBV19,ASSIGGRNQPQH
TRBJ2-5,TRBV19,ASSTRGYQETQY
TRBJ2-5,TRBV11-1,ASSTTRGVETQY
TRBJ2-5,TRBV20-1,SARGLAGTPYQETQY
TRBJ2-5,TRBV20-1,SASGGAQETQY
TRBJ2-5,TRBV6-5,ASSSGSLETQY
TRBJ2-3,TRBV5-4,ASSSRLGGVTDTQY
TRBJ2-7,TRBV6-6,ASRSWVPLSYEQY
TRBJ1-5,TRBV15,ATSGQLNQPQH
TRBJ1-4,TRBV7-9,ASSSRDATNEKLF
TRBJ1-1,TRBV5-4,ASSLRQGMNTEAF
TRBJ1-1,TRBV6-1,ASRAGTANTEAF
TRBJ1-4,TRBV12-3/TRBV12-4,ASSVQGGDEKLF
TRBJ2-1,TRBV18,ASSPSGTGGYNEKF
TRBJ2-7,TRBV5-1,ASSSGTGSYEQY
TRBJ1-2,TRBV5-4,ASSWGGRQGGYT
TRBJ2-1,TRBV12-3/TRBV12-4,ASSAHTGGPYNEQF
TRBJ2-5,TRBV30,AWSVPSQETQY
TRBJ1-1,TRBV11-2,ASSLQAGVNTEAF
TRBJ1-5,TRBV14,ASSQEVDGPYSNQPQH
TRBJ2-7,TRBV6-5,ASSKFVSYEQY
TRBJ2-5,TRBV19,ASSGGLSETQY
TRBJ2-2,TRBV7-9,ASITAGSGGELF
TRBJ1-1,TRBV30,AWSVGQGNTEAF
TRBJ2-2,TRBV15,ATSRDLAGVGGELF
TRBJ2-1,TRBV14,ASSQGTLSYNEQF
TRBJ1-5,TRBV20-1,SASPRNQPQH
TRBJ1-2,TRBV19,ASSIQVGSAGYT
TRBJ2-1,TRBV20-1,SAALSREQF
TRBJ1-5,TRBV5-6,ASSSRTGNQPQH
TRBJ2-7,TRBV6-1,ASSEGGGLSDEQY
TRBJ2-7,TRBV29-1,SVQGSSYEQY
TRBJ2-1,TRBV11-1,ASSFAGTGGEQF
TRBJ2-2,TRBV19,ASTENGELF
TRBJ2-7,TRBV6-5,ASSPASGGYEQY
TRBJ2-7,TRBV19,ASSTGQARYEQY
TRBJ2-5,TRBV29-1,SVRGEGETQY
TRBJ2-3,TRBV19,ASSIAPEAGRGDTQY
TRBJ2-7,TRBV5-4,ASSLAESYEQY
TRBJ2-7,TRBV5-6,ASSHRQLTPYEQY